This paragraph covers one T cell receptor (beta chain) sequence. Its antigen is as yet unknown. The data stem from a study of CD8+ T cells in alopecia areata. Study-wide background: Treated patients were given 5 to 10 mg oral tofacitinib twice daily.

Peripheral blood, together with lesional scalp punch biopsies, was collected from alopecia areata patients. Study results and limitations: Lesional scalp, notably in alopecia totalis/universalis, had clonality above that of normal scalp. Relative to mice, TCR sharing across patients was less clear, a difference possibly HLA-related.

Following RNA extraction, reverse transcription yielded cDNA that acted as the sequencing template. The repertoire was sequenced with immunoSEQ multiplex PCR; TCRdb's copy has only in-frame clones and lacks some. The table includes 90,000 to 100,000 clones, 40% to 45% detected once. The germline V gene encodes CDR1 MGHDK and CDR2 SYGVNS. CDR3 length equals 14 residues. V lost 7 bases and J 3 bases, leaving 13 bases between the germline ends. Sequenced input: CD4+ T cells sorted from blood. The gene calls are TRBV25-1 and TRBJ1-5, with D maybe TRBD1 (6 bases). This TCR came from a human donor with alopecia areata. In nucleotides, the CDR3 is TGTGCCAGCATGGCTAGGGGGGACAATCAGCCCCAGCATTTT. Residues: CASMARGDNQPQHF.